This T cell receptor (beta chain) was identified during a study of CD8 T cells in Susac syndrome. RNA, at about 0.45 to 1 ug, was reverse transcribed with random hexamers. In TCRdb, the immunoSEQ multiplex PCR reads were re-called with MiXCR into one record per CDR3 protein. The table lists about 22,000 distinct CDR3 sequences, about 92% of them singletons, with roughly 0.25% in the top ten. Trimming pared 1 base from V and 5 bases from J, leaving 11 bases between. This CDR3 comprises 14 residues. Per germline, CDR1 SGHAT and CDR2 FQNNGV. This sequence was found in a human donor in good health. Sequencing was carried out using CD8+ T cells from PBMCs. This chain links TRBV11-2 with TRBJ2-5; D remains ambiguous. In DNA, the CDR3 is TGTGCCAGCAGCTTAGCGGGCCCCGAGGAGACCCAGTACTTC. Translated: CASSLAGPEETQYF.